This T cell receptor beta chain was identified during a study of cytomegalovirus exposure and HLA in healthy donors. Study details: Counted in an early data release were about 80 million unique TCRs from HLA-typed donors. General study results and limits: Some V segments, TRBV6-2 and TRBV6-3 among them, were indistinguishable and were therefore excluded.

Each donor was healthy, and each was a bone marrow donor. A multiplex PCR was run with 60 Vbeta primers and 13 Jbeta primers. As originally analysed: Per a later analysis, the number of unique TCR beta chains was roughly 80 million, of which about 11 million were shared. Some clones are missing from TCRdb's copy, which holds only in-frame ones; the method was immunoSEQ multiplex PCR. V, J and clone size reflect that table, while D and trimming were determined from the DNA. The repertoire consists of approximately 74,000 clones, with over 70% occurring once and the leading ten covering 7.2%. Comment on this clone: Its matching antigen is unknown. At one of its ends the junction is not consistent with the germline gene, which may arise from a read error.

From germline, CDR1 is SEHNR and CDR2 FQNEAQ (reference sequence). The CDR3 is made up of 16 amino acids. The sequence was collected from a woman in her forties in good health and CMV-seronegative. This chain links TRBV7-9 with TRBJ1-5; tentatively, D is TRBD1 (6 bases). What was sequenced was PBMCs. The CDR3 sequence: CASSVARGGRGQPQHF. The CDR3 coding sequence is TGTGCCAGCAGCGTAGCGAGGGGGGGGCGAGGTCAGCCCCAGCATTTT.